The present T cell receptor (beta chain) was sequenced within a study of T-cell reconstitution after alpha-beta-depleted transplantation in children. Using unique molecular identifiers, the investigators prepared the TCRbeta library. TCRdb ran MiXCR on the PCR reads and lists one entry per CDR3 protein. Among 350,000 to 450,000 distinct CDR3 sequences, 10% to 15% were seen once, and the ten largest hold 3.5% to 4.5%. Sequencing was performed on PBMCs, taken from the stem cell graft. The source is a human donor who donated a stem cell graft to a child with Fanconi anemia.

The DNA of the CDR3 is TGCGCCAGCAGCCGAGCCGGACAGGGGGTCTACGAGCAGTACTTC. It translates to CASSRAGQGVYEQYF. This chain connects TRBV4-3 to TRBJ2-7; 10 nucleotides match TRBD1. The CDR3 loop spans 15 amino acids. The trim removed 4 bases at V and 3 bases at J, leaving 6 bases unmatched. CDR1 and CDR2 (germline): LGHNA, YSLEER.